Shown below are 20 T cell receptor beta chains from a single sample sequenced in a study of identical twins. TCRdb independently ran MiXCR on the 5' RACE reads; one entry per CDR3 protein. The sample records about 690,000 distinct CDR3 sequences, over 5% being singletons. Sequencing used naive T cells sorted from blood. The receptor set was obtained from a man aged 18 to 30 in good health.

The CDR3 nucleotides read TGTGCCAGCAGCAAGGGTCTTCTTACAGCGGCTAGCTCCTACAATGAGCAGTTCTTC. Protein product: CASSKGLLTAASSYNEQFF. V is TRBV11-1 and J is TRBJ2-1; maybe TRBD2 (5 bases). V was cut by 5 bases and J by 0 bases, with 23 bases left in between. The germline CDR1 and CDR2 sequences are SGHAT and FQDESV (reference sequence). This CDR3 is 19 amino acids long.

There are a few counts of this clonotype. J is TRBJ2-3 and V is TRBV18; D possibly corresponds to TRBD1 (6 bases). CDR1 is KGHSH and CDR2 is LQKENI in the germline V gene. This CDR3 has 15 residues. Trimming took 2 bases from V and 3 from J, leaving 12 bases between them. The CDR3 DNA sequence: TGTGCCAGCTCACCAGCAGGGGCAAGGACAGATACGCAGTATTTT. Its translation is CASSPAGARTDTQYF. Combining the CDR3 with reference TRBV18 and TRBJ2-3 gives the whole variable domain NAGVMQNPRHLVRRRGQEARLRCSPMKGHSHVYWYRQLPEEGLKFMVYLQKENIIDESGMPKERFSAEFPKEGPSILRIQQVVRGDSAAYFCASSPAGARTDTQYFGPGTRLTVL.

The chain uses TRBV7-3 and TRBJ2-2; 7 bases match TRBD1. With 2 bases clipped from V and 4 bases from J, the junction kept 4 bases outside the gene matches. This CDR3 is 15 amino acids long. CDR1 and CDR2 from the germline V gene are SGHTA and FQGTGA. The CDR3 loop is CASSLDGQVTGELFF. CDR3 bases: TGTGCCAGCAGCTTAGACGGACAGGTCACCGGGGAGCTGTTTTTT.

This clonotype was found a few times. CDR3 sequence reads: CASSGTAVPGTEAFF. The CDR3 bases are TGCGCCAGCAGCGGGACCGCGGTACCTGGGACTGAAGCTTTCTTT. V is TRBV5-1 and J is TRBJ1-1; D is perhaps TRBD1 (5 bases). In germline, CDR1 is SGHRS, CDR2 YFSETQ. The V end was cut by 4 bases, the J end by 5 bases, with 18 bases between. The CDR3 covers 15 residues.

At least ten counts were recorded for this clonotype. The chain is built from TRBV20-1 and TRBJ2-2; D is uncertain. CDR3 length: 14 amino acids. V was pared by 0 bases and J by 2 bases, with 7 bases between. CDR1 is DFQATT and CDR2 is SNEGSKA in the germline V gene (reference sequence). The DNA of the CDR3 is TGCAGTGCTAGAGAGCAGTCCAACACCGGGGAGCTGTTTTTT. It yields the protein CSAREQSNTGELFF.

This sequence joins TRBV24-1 and TRBJ2-3; possibly TRBD1 for D (5 bases). V lost 12 bases to trimming and J lost 0 bases, with 12 bases between them. This CDR3 is built from 13 residues. Germline V CDR1 and CDR2: KGHDR, SFDVKD. CDR3 bases: TGTGCCTCCTCGGCAGGGAGCACAGATACGCAGTATTTT. Encoded protein: CASSAGSTDTQYF.

In nucleotides, the CDR3 is TGTGCCAGCAGTTCAGGACCGCCCTACGAGCAGTACGTC. It is translated as CASSSGPPYEQYV. The chain carries TRBV27 and TRBJ2-7; no clear D gene. Germline lookup yields CDR1 MNHEY and CDR2 SMNVEV (reference sequence). This CDR3 has 13 amino acids. V lost 4 bases and J lost 2, with 9 bases in between.

This clonotype was counted between two and nine times. The rearrangement links TRBV24-1 to TRBJ1-1, with D possibly TRBD1 on 5 matching bases. Germline V CDR1 and CDR2: KGHDR, SFDVKD. The CDR3 runs to 12 residues. Deletions cut 3 bases from V and 11 bases from J, with 12 bases between. CDR3 protein: CATSDPAGRAFF. The CDR3, as DNA: TGTGCCACCAGTGATCCTGCGGGACGGGCTTTCTTT.

This clonotype has a handful of counts. V is TRBV25-1 and J is TRBJ2-7, with 7 bases lining up with TRBD1. V was clipped by 3 bases and J by 2 bases; unmatched bases: 4. Per the germline V gene, CDR1 is MGHDK and CDR2 is SYGVNS. This CDR3 has 14 residues. The CDR3, as DNA: TGTGCCAGCAGTGATCTGGACAGGCCCTACGAGCAGTACGTC. Translation gives CASSDLDRPYEQYV.

In this sample, this clonotype turned up many times. The chain couples TRBV6-1 to TRBJ2-3; D ambiguous. Germline V lookup: CDR1 MNHNS, CDR2 SASEGT. The CDR3 contains 13 residues. V was trimmed by 6 bases and J by 0 bases, leaving 7 bases between them. The CDR3 nucleotides are TGTGCCAGCAGGCCGACTAGCACAGATACGCAGTATTTT. This encodes CASRPTSTDTQYF.

The V call is TRBV7-9, the J call TRBJ2-3, with D unresolved. The germline gives CDR1 SEHNR, CDR2 FQNEAQ (reference sequence). CDR3 length: 15 amino acids. Trimming took 1 base from V and 2 from J, leaving 10 bases between them. This CDR3 reads CASSLEGRTTDTQYF. CDR3 coding DNA: TGTGCCAGCAGCTTAGAAGGCCGAACCACAGATACGCAGTATTTT.

Comments on this clonotype: Compared with germline, one end of the junction differs, possibly owing to a read error. The chain couples TRBV12-3 or TRBV12-4 to TRBJ2-2; 13 bases are shared with TRBD2. This CDR3 is built from 16 residues. CDR3 DNA sequence: TGTGCCAGCAGTTGGGGACTAGCGGGATTGACCGGGGAGCCGGTTTTT. Residues: CASSWGLAGLTGEPVF.

In its sample, this clonotype was seen many times. This chain links TRBV12-3 or TRBV12-4 with TRBJ2-1; TRBD1 matches at 8 bases. Unmatched junction bases numbered 11, after V lost 7 bases and J lost 9 bases. CDR3 length: 14 residues. The DNA of the CDR3 is TGTGCCAGCACCTCGACAGGGGTAGGATTTGAGCAGTTCTTC. Translation gives CASTSTGVGFEQFF.

The sample holds many counts of this clonotype. The chain links TRBV12-3 or TRBV12-4 to TRBJ1-1; TRBD1 might be the D (6 bases). The CDR3 extends over 15 amino acids. V shed 5 bases and J shed 0 bases, with 13 bases lying between them. The CDR3 here is CASSPPQGMNTEAFF. Written as DNA, the CDR3 is TGTGCCAGCAGTCCCCCACAGGGCATGAACACTGAAGCTTTCTTT.

The chain has TRBV6-5 and TRBJ1-2; 7 nucleotides match TRBD1. This CDR3 region has 13 residues. Unmatched junction bases numbered 4, after V lost 4 bases and J lost 5 bases. Looked up from germline, CDR1 is MNHEY and CDR2 is SVGAGI. Written as DNA, the CDR3 is TGTGCCAGCAGTTCACAGGGGAAATATGGCTACACCTTC. This translates into CASSSQGKYGYTF.

At least ten counts were recorded for this clonotype. The CDR3 DNA is TGTGCCAGCAGTTCCCCGAACCGGCCAAGCAGGTTTGGGGCCAACGTCCTGACTTTC. This codes for CASSSPNRPSRFGANVLTF. The rearrangement uses TRBV6-5 and TRBJ2-6; D call uncertain. V lost 4 bases and J 3 bases, leaving 22 bases between the germline ends. The germline V gene has CDR1 MNHEY and CDR2 SVGAGI. The CDR3 is made up of 19 amino acids.

This clonotype turned up a few times. V and J are TRBV15 and TRBJ2-7, with 10 bases fitting TRBD1. This CDR3 is 14 amino acids long. The ends lost 3 bases at V and 5 bases at J; junction bases unmatched: 4. The germline CDR1 and CDR2 sequences are LNHNV and YYDKDF (reference sequence). The CDR3 DNA sequence: TGTGCCACCAGCAGGCAGGACAGGGGGAACGAGCAGTACTTC. It is translated as CATSRQDRGNEQYF.

This clonotype was found many times. The chain combines TRBV29-1 with TRBJ2-5, with D hard to call. CDR1 and CDR2 from the germline V gene are SQVTM and ANQGSEA. The V and J ends lost 5 bases and 5 bases respectively, with 12 bases between them. The CDR3 runs to 12 residues. CDR3 loop: CSVSPLWETQYF. The CDR3 DNA follows: TGCAGCGTTAGTCCCCTGTGGGAGACCCAGTACTTC.

This clonotype was counted at least ten times. V is TRBV6-1 and J is TRBJ1-3, with 11 nucleotides matching TRBD1. Germline CDR1 reads MNHNS; CDR2 reads SASEGT. J lost 4 bases, V lost 6 bases, and 5 bases had no gene match. CDR3 length equals 15 residues. CDR3 in DNA: TGTGCCAGCAGGGACAGGGGGCGCAGAGGAAACACCATATATTTT. As protein: CASRDRGRRGNTIYF.

V and J are TRBV5-6 and TRBJ1-1, with D hard to call. The V gene's germline CDR1 is SGHDT and CDR2 YYEEEE. V lost 3 bases, J lost 5 bases, and 11 bases lay in between. The CDR3 has 13 amino acids. DNA of the CDR3: TGTGCCAGCAGCTACGGGCTGGGGACTGAAGCTTTCTTT. It encodes CASSYGLGTEAFF. Based on the CDR3 plus reference TRBV5-6 and TRBJ1-1, the full variable domain is DAGVTQSPTHLIKTRGQQVTLRCSPKSGHDTVSWYQQALGQGPQFIFQYYEEEERQRGNFPDRFSGHQFPNYSSELNVNALLLGDSALYLCASSYGLGTEAFFGQGTRLTVV.